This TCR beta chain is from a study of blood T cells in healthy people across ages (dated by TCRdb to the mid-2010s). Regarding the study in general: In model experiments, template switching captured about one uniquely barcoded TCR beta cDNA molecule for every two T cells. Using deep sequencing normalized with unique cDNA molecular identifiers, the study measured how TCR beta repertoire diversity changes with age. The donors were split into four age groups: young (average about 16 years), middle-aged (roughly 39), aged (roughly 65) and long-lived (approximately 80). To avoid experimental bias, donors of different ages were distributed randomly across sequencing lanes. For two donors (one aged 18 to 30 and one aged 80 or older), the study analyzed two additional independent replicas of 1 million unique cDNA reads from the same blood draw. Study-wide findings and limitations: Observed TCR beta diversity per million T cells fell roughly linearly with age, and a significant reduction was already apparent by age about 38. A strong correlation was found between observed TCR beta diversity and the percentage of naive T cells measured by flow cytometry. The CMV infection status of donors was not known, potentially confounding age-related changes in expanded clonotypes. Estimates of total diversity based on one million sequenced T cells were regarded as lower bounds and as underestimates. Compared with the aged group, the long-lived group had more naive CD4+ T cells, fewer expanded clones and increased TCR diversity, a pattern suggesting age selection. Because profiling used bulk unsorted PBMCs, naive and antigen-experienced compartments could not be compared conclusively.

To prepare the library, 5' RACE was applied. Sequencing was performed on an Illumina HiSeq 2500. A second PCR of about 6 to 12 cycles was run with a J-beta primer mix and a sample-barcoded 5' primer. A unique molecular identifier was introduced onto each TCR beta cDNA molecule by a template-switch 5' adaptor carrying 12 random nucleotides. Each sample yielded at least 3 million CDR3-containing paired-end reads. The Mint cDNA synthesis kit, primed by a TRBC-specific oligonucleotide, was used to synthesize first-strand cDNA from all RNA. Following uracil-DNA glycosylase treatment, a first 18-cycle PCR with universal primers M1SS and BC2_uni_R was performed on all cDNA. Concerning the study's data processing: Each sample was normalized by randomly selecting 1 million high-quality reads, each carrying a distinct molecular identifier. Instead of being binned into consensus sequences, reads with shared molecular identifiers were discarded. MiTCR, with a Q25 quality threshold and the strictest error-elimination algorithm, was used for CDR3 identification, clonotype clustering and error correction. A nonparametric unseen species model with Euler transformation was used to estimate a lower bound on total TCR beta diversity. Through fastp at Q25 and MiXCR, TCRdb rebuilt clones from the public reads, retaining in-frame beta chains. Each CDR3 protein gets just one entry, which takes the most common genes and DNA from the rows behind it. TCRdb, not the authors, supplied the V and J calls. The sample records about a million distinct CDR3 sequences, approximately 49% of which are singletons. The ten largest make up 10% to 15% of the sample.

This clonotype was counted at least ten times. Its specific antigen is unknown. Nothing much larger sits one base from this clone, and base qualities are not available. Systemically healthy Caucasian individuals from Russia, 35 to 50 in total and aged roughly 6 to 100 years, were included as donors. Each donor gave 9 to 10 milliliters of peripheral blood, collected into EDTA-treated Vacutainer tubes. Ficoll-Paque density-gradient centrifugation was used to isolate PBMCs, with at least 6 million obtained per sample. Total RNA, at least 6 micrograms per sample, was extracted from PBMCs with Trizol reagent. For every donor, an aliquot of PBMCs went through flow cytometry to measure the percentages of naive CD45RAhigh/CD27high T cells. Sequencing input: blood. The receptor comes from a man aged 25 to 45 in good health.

The DNA sequence follows: TGTGCCAGCAGCCAAGGCCCGATTGAAGCTTTCTTT. Translated, this is CASSQGPIEAFF. Here the chain combines TRBV3-1 and TRBJ1-1, with the D gene call left open. The CDR3 sequence holds 12 residues, the cysteine and phenylalanine included. Only the CDR3 region is kept as DNA, spanning 36 bases read in frame from base 1. CDR1 and CDR2, looked up from the germline V gene (reference sequence), are LGHDT and YNNKEL. V and J lose 1 base and 7 bases, and a span of 7 bases separates them.